This record covers a single T cell receptor beta chain. These data are taken from a study of T and B cells in COVID-19 patients. TRB was amplified from about 240-490 ng of blood genomic DNA. Multiplex PCR with BIOMED2 TRB-A/B primer pools amplified TRB rearrangements. Each CDR3 protein is one row after TCRdb ran MiXCR on the multiplex PCR reads. The data hold more than 7,500 distinct CDR3 sequences, with approximately 30% observed a single time. The ends were cut back, 0 bases at V and 6 bases at J, with 12 bases in the middle. Per germline, CDR1 SGHRS and CDR2 YFSETQ. This CDR3 spans 15 amino acids. This sequence joins TRBV5-1 and TRBJ2-2, with D possibly being TRBD1 or TRBD2 (5 bases each). The source of this sequence is a human donor with active COVID-19. The sample consisted of blood. CDR3 bases: TGCGCCAGCAGCTTGGCCGGGACCCCCTCCGGGGAGCTGTTTTTT. Translated, it gives CASSLAGTPSGELFF. Together with reference TRBV5-1 and TRBJ2-2, the CDR3 gives the full variable domain: KAGVTQTPRYLIKTRGQQVTLSCSPISGHRSVSWYQQTPGQGLQFLFEYFSETQRNKGNFPGRFSGRQFSNSRSEMNVSTLELGDSALYLCASSLAGTPSGELFFGEGSRLTVL.